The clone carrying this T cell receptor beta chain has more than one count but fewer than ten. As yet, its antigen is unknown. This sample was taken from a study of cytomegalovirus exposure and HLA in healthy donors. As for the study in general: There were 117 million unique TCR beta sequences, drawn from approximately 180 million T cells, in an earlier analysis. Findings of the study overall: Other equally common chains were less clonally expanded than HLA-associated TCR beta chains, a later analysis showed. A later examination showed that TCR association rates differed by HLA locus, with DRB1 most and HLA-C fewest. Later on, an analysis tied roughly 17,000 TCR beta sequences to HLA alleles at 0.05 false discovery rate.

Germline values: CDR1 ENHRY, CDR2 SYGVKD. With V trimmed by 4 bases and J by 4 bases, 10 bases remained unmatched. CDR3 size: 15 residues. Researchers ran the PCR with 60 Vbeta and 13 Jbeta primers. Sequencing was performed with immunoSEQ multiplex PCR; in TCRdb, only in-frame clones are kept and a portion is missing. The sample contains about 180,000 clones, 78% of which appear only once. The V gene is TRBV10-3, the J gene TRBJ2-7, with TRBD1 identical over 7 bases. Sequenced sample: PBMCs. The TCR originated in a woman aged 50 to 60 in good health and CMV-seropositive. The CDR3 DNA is TGTGCCATCAGTGCGGGATCCACAGGGGAATACGAGCAGTACTTC. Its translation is CAISAGSTGEYEQYF.